This T cell receptor beta chain was obtained from a study of T cells in Graves' hyperthyroidism and ophthalmopathy. The source material, RNA transcripts, was used to amplify TCR beta CDR3 regions. The TCR CDR3 first-round RT-PCR relied on the HTBI primer set. TCRdb re-called the multiplex PCR reads with MiXCR, one entry per CDR3 protein. The data contain approximately 430,000 distinct CDR3 sequences, about 15% of them singletons. V was trimmed by 2 bases and J by 3 bases, leaving 7 bases between them. Germline-derived CDR1 and CDR2 are SGHVS and FQNEAQ. The CDR3 is 13 amino acids. This clonotype was found many times. A NOSPECS grade of at least 4, a Clinical Activity Score of at least 3 and duration under 3 months were recorded in ophthalmopathy patients. Exclusion of a patient resulted from uncontrolled infection, other autoimmune disease, pregnancy or lactation.

The source is a young man with Graves' ophthalmopathy. The sample was blood. This chain uses TRBV7-8 with TRBJ1-1; D perhaps matches TRBD1 (5 bases). CDR3 coding DNA: TGTGCCAGCAGCTTACGGGGCTACACTGAAGCTTTCTTT. Translating it yields CASSLRGYTEAFF.